These 20 T cell receptor beta chains originate from one sample sequenced in a study of CXCR4 blockade with PD-1 therapy in pancreatic cancer (dated by TCRdb to the late 2010s). Preparation of the library involved the immunoSEQ multiplex PCR assay. TCRdb stores this immuneACCESS table with in-frame sequences only. Part of the clones is absent; in the studies checked, under half of the shortfall reflects unresolved V genes, and no reason is known for the rest. This sample has about 8,000 clones in its table, and about 60% of those were observed once. Approximately 7% of the sample lies in the top ten. Specimen: tumor tissue. These receptors were obtained from a human donor with pancreatic ductal adenocarcinoma.

CDR3 amino acids: CASRPDGQAGGYTF. The CDR3 region has the DNA TGTGCCAGCCGCCCCGACGGACAGGCGGGTGGCTACACCTTC. J is TRBJ1-2 and V is TRBV6-8, with 7 bases lining up with TRBD1. With V trimmed by 8 bases and J by 7 bases, 13 bases remained unmatched. CDR1 MNHGY and CDR2 SAAAGT come from the germline V gene. The CDR3 length is 14 residues.

This clone has a single count. This chain joins TRBV19 and TRBJ2-3; 8 nucleotides match TRBD2. The CDR3 is 13 residues long. V trimming: 11 bases; J trimming: 3 bases; junction bases outside the gene matches: 7. Germline V gene sequence: CDR1 LNHDA, CDR2 SQIVND (reference sequence). The CDR3 sequence is CAAAGTRTDTQYF. In nucleotides, the CDR3 is TGTGCCGCTGCCGGGACTAGGACAGATACGCAGTATTTT.

The rearrangement uses TRBV29-1 and TRBJ2-7, with 7 positions matching TRBD1. The CDR3 sequence is 14 residues long. The germline V gene has CDR1 SQVTM and CDR2 ANQGSEA. The V gene end was trimmed by 3 bases and the J gene end by 4 bases; junction bases not matched to a gene: 9. CDR3 loop: CSVDTRGLGYEQYF. The CDR3 coding sequence is TGCAGCGTTGACACCAGGGGGTTAGGATACGAGCAGTACTTC.

This chain joins TRBV30 and TRBJ2-7; TRBD1 matches at 9 bases. Germline loops: CDR1 GTSNPN, CDR2 SVGIG (reference sequence). The CDR3 has 14 residues. Trimming took 4 bases from V and 1 from J; bases not matched to a gene: 5. CDR3 amino acids: CAWILGQGSYEQYF. The CDR3 DNA sequence: TGTGCCTGGATCCTGGGACAGGGATCCTACGAGCAGTACTTC.

This clone was recorded a few times. The rearrangement uses TRBV28 and TRBJ2-2, with 12 positions matching TRBD2. The CDR3 consists of 17 residues. J was trimmed by 4 bases and V by 5 bases; bases with no gene match: 8. Germline CDR1 and CDR2: MDHEN and SYDVKM. CDR3 residues: CASSLRLAGDITGELFF. CDR3 DNA: TGTGCCAGCAGTCTCAGACTAGCGGGAGATATCACCGGGGAGCTGTTTTTT. The entire variable domain, with the rest obtained from reference TRBV28 and TRBJ2-2, is as follows: DVKVTQSSRYLVKRTGEKVFLECVQDMDHENMFWYRQDPGLGLRLIYFSYDVKMKEKGDIPEGYSVSREKKERFSLILESASTNQTSMYLCASSLRLAGDITGELFFGEGSRLTVL.

This clone was counted a few times. In DNA, the CDR3 is TGCGCCAGCAGCCCGGGGACTAGCGGCACAGATACGCAGTATTTT. Amino acid sequence: CASSPGTSGTDTQYF. The rearrangement links TRBV5-1 to TRBJ2-3; 10 nucleotides match TRBD2. Germline V CDR1 and CDR2: SGHRS, YFSETQ. This CDR3 contains 15 residues. With V trimmed by 4 bases and J by 1 base, 3 bases remained unmatched.

This chain uses TRBV9 with TRBJ2-7; D is uncertain. V was pared by 6 bases and J by 3 bases, with 10 bases between. CDR1 SGDLS and CDR2 YYNGEE come from the germline V gene. The CDR3 runs 12 residues. The CDR3 DNA reads as TGTGCCAGCACCCTGGTCGGCTACGAGCAGTACTTC. It is translated as CASTLVGYEQYF.

This clone is labeled medium-sized. V and J are TRBV2 and TRBJ2-5; D possibly corresponds to TRBD1 (5 bases). The V and J ends lost 7 bases and 0 bases respectively, with 9 bases between them. CDR3 length: 13 residues. Germline V CDR1 and CDR2: SNHLY, FYNNEI. DNA for the CDR3: TGTGCCAGCAAGACAGATTACCAAGAGACCCAGTACTTC. It translates to CASKTDYQETQYF.

The chain has TRBV14 and TRBJ1-2, with no clear D. Germline CDR1 reads SGHDN; CDR2 reads FVKESK. Trimming took off 4 bases at V and 2 bases at J, with 8 bases between the two ends. The CDR3 loop spans 13 amino acids. The CDR3 DNA reads TGTGCCAGCAGCCTAGCCATGAACTATGGCTACACCTTC. Protein product: CASSLAMNYGYTF.

As concerns this clone: A read error may account for a junction end that differs from germline. The chain links TRBV11-1 to TRBJ1-3, with D perhaps TRBD1 (6 bases). This CDR3 region has 17 residues. CDR1 is SGHAT, CDR2 FQDESV, per germline (reference sequence). CDR3 in DNA: TGTGCCAGAAGCTATACAGGGTACGGTCCCTCTGGAAACACCATATATTTT. Translation gives CARSYTGYGPSGNTIYF.

The gene calls are TRBV14 and TRBJ2-1; D is uncertain. Looked up from germline, CDR1 is SGHDN and CDR2 is FVKESK. This CDR3 has 16 amino acids. Between the trimmed V and J ends, which lost 0 bases and 7 bases, there was a span of 16 bases. This CDR3 reads CASSQEGLTIRNEQFF. CDR3 coding DNA: TGTGCCAGCAGCCAAGAAGGCTTAACCATTAGGAATGAGCAGTTCTTC.

The chain uses TRBV10-3 and TRBJ2-1; 11 positions match TRBD2. Trimming at V came to 4 bases and at J to 6 bases, leaving 8 bases not matched to a gene. In germline, CDR1 is ENHRY, CDR2 SYGVKD. This CDR3 is 16 amino acids long. CDR3 protein: CAISVIKLAGVNEQFF. CDR3 coding DNA: TGTGCCATCAGTGTAATCAAACTAGCGGGAGTCAATGAGCAGTTCTTC.

This clone has more than one count but fewer than ten. This chain links TRBV5-1 with TRBJ2-7, with TRBD1 matching 10 bases. The J segment lost 5 bases and the V segment lost 0 bases, leaving 5 bases of the junction unmatched. Germline V lookup: CDR1 SGHRS, CDR2 YFSETQ. The CDR3 spans 15 residues. CDR3 sequence reads: CASSLGGTGANEQYF. The DNA for the CDR3 is TGCGCCAGCAGCTTGGGTGGGACAGGGGCCAACGAGCAGTACTTC.

The chain carries TRBV5-1 and TRBJ2-1; D remains unclear. With 0 bases removed from V and 4 bases from J, the gap between germline ends came to 11 bases. The CDR3 has 15 residues. Germline V gene sequence: CDR1 SGHRS, CDR2 YFSETQ. The CDR3 sequence: CASSLVRPEYNEQFF. The CDR3 DNA reads TGCGCCAGCAGCTTGGTACGGCCAGAGTACAATGAGCAGTTCTTC.

The chain has TRBV19 and TRBJ2-1; 11 bases are shared with TRBD2. Losses at the gene ends were 4 bases for V and 6 bases for J; bases not matched to a gene: 8. CDR3 length: 16 residues. Germline V lookup: CDR1 LNHDA, CDR2 SQIVND (reference sequence). CDR3 protein: CASSTLLAGGPNEQFF. CDR3 DNA: TGTGCCAGTAGTACCCTTCTAGCGGGAGGCCCCAATGAGCAGTTCTTC.

The chain has TRBV19 and TRBJ2-1; 10 nucleotides match TRBD2. The V gene end was trimmed by 1 base and the J gene end by 4 bases; junction bases not matched to a gene: 1. Germline V CDR1 and CDR2: LNHDA, SQIVND (reference sequence). The CDR3 consists of 15 residues. CDR3 sequence reads: CASSIGSGRYNEQFF. In DNA, the CDR3 is TGTGCCAGTAGTATAGGTAGCGGGAGGTACAATGAGCAGTTCTTC.

CDR3 loop: CASSRGGPSYNEQFF. In DNA form, the CDR3 reads TGTGCCAGCAGCCGCGGGGGGCCCTCCTACAATGAGCAGTTCTTC. The V gene is TRBV7-8, the J gene TRBJ2-1, with 8 bases aligning to TRBD2. The germline CDR1 and CDR2 sequences are SGHVS and FQNEAQ. The CDR3 covers 15 residues. V was pared by 5 bases and J by 0 bases, with 3 bases of the junction left unmatched.

This clone qualifies as medium-sized. This chain joins TRBV9 and TRBJ1-5; D ambiguous. CDR1 and CDR2 (germline): SGDLS, YYNGEE. The CDR3 sequence is 13 residues long. Trimming took 5 bases from V and 7 from J, leaving 13 bases between them. CDR3 amino acids: CASSEEGGQPQHF. The CDR3 coding sequence is TGTGCCAGCAGTGAAGAAGGAGGACAGCCCCAGCATTTT.

The chain links TRBV4-1 to TRBJ2-1, with TRBD2 matching 11 bases. The ends lost 4 bases at V and 6 bases at J; junction bases unmatched: 8. The CDR3 length is 16 residues. CDR1 is MGHRA and CDR2 is YSYEKL in the germline V gene. CDR3 protein: CASSPGLADDRNEQFF. The CDR3 nucleotides are TGCGCCAGCAGCCCGGGACTAGCGGACGACCGCAATGAGCAGTTCTTC.

The chain carries TRBV19 and TRBJ1-2; D is ambiguous. The CDR3 runs 14 residues. CDR1 LNHDA and CDR2 SQIVND come from the germline V gene (reference sequence). V lost 4 bases and J 6 bases, leaving 15 bases between the germline ends. The CDR3 region is CASSSGSPSHGYTF. The CDR3 DNA sequence: TGTGCCAGTAGTAGTGGCAGTCCCAGTCATGGCTACACCTTC.